A single sample gave rise to the 18 T cell receptor beta chains below, sequenced in a study of cytomegalovirus exposure and HLA in healthy donors. Assay: immunoSEQ multiplex PCR; the TCRdb copy retains only in-frame clones and omits some. The sample holds about 270,000 clones, 70% to 90% seen once. What was sequenced was PBMCs. The receptors were sampled from a woman in her late teens or twenties in good health and CMV-seronegative.

The chain is built from TRBV27 and TRBJ1-2; TRBD1 might be the D (6 bases). This CDR3 has 16 residues. Trimming pared 5 bases from V and 0 bases from J, leaving 16 bases between. Per the germline V gene, CDR1 is MNHEY and CDR2 is SMNVEV (reference sequence). The CDR3 DNA reads as TGTGCCAGCAGTAATTTGGCGGACAGCTCTAACTATGGCTACACCTTC. It translates to CASSNLADSSNYGYTF.

This chain connects TRBV5-4 to TRBJ1-2, with 8 nucleotides matching TRBD1. The V gene's germline CDR1 is SGHNT and CDR2 YYREEE (reference sequence). The CDR3 has 14 residues. J lost 4 bases, V lost 1 base, and 3 bases had no gene match. This CDR3 reads CASSLQGASYGYTF. The DNA for the CDR3 is TGTGCCAGCAGCTTGCAGGGGGCGAGCTATGGCTACACCTTC.

This clone came up once. The chain joins TRBV19 to TRBJ1-6; TRBD1 agrees at 7 bases. This CDR3 region has 15 residues. CDR1 is LNHDA and CDR2 is SQIVND in the germline V gene (reference sequence). Trimming removed 7 bases from V and 4 bases from J; junction bases left unmatched: 7. CDR3 DNA sequence: TGTGCCAGTACTCCGACAGGGAGTTATAATTCACCCCTCCACTTT. It encodes CASTPTGSYNSPLHF.

The DNA for the CDR3 is TGTGCCAGCAGCTTGGAGGGGTTGGGGTACGAGCAGTACTTC. Its translation: CASSLEGLGYEQYF. The chain employs TRBV5-8 and TRBJ2-7; tentatively, D is TRBD1 (5 bases). CDR1 is SGHTS and CDR2 is YDEGEE in the germline V gene. The length of the CDR3 is 14 residues. V was pared by 0 bases and J by 4 bases, with 11 bases between.

This clone was observed at least ten times. The CDR3 spells CASSAWDGGNYGYTF. CDR3 sequence (DNA): TGTGCCAGTAGTGCGTGGGACGGAGGGAACTATGGCTACACCTTC. The rearrangement joins TRBV19 to TRBJ1-2, with D perhaps TRBD1 (5 bases). The V and J ends lost 5 bases and 2 bases respectively, with 15 bases between them. This CDR3 is built from 15 residues. CDR1 LNHDA and CDR2 SQIVND come from the germline V gene (reference sequence).

This chain links TRBV5-1 with TRBJ2-3; D is possibly TRBD2 (5 bases). The CDR3 contains 16 residues. The V end was cut by 1 base, the J end by 0 bases, with 12 bases between. The germline V gene has CDR1 SGHRS and CDR2 YFSETQ. CDR3 protein: CASSLSSLASTDTQYF. CDR3 bases: TGCGCCAGCAGCTTGTCGTCCCTAGCTAGCACAGATACGCAGTATTTT.

The CDR3 spells CASRTSAQETQYF. For the CDR3, the DNA is TGTGCCAGCAGGACTAGCGCTCAAGAGACCCAGTACTTC. The chain couples TRBV28 to TRBJ2-5, with 8 bases fitting TRBD2. Germline values: CDR1 MDHEN, CDR2 SYDVKM. Losses at the gene ends were 6 bases for V and 2 bases for J; bases not matched to a gene: 2. The CDR3 sequence is 13 residues long.

This rearrangement joins TRBV5-4 to TRBJ2-7, with 7 bases fitting TRBD1. This CDR3 has 15 residues. Germline-derived CDR1 and CDR2 are SGHNT and YYREEE (reference sequence). The trim removed 4 bases at V and 0 bases at J, leaving 7 bases unmatched. The CDR3 reads CASSLGTALSYEQYF. Here the CDR3 DNA reads TGTGCCAGCAGCCTAGGGACAGCCCTCTCCTACGAGCAGTACTTC.

The chain recombines TRBV6-1 with TRBJ2-7; TRBD2 agrees at 7 bases. Germline values: CDR1 MNHNS, CDR2 SASEGT. The CDR3 is 11 residues long. The V segment lost 11 bases and the J segment 6 bases; nucleotides outside the gene matches: 7. CDR3 protein: CAARWGGEQYF. The CDR3 DNA reads TGTGCCGCCCGGTGGGGGGGCGAGCAGTACTTC.

The chain couples TRBV9 to TRBJ2-7, with a tentative D call TRBD1 (6 bases). The CDR3 loop spans 16 amino acids. Trimming pared 4 bases from V and 0 bases from J, leaving 17 bases between. Germline V gene data show CDR1 as SGDLS and CDR2 as YYNGEE. For the CDR3, the DNA is TGTGCCAGCAGCCCACTGGACAGAACAAACTCCTACGAGCAGTACTTC. It encodes CASSPLDRTNSYEQYF. Filled out from reference TRBV9 and TRBJ2-7, the complete variable domain reads DSGVTQTPKHLITATGQRVTLRCSPRSGDLSVYWYQQSLDQGLQFLIQYYNGEERAKGNILERFSAQQFPDLHSELNLSSLELGDSALYFCASSPLDRTNSYEQYFGPGTRLTVT.

The chain recombines TRBV29-1 with TRBJ1-1; the match to TRBD1 covers 8 bases. The V and J ends lost 3 bases and 4 bases, in that order; junction bases with no gene match: 4. CDR3 length equals 13 residues. Germline V CDR1 and CDR2: SQVTM, ANQGSEA. This CDR3 reads CSVDQDRVTEAFF. The CDR3 nucleotides are TGCAGCGTTGACCAGGACAGGGTCACTGAAGCTTTCTTT.

The V call is TRBV6-1, the J call TRBJ2-3; 9 nucleotides match TRBD2. The CDR3 is 17 residues long. V gave up 4 bases and J gave up 2 bases; unmatched junction bases: 10. Per the germline V gene, CDR1 is MNHNS and CDR2 is SASEGT. The CDR3 here is CASSGMLLAGFTDTQYF. DNA for the CDR3: TGTGCCAGCAGTGGTATGCTCCTAGCGGGATTCACAGATACGCAGTATTTT.

This sequence joins TRBV5-5 and TRBJ2-5, with D maybe TRBD1 (6 bases). Germline V lookup: CDR1 SGHKS, CDR2 YYEKEE (reference sequence). This CDR3 has 14 amino acids. Deletions cut 5 bases from V and 0 bases from J, with 11 bases between. CDR3 bases: TGTGCCAGCAGTTCACAGGGCCACCAAGAGACCCAGTACTTC. Residues: CASSSQGHQETQYF.

The chain has TRBV2 and TRBJ1-1; TRBD1 matches at 8 bases. The CDR3 sequence is 13 residues long. Germline lookup yields CDR1 SNHLY and CDR2 FYNNEI. The ends lost 6 bases at V and 4 bases at J; junction bases unmatched: 4. This CDR3 is CASRTGESTEAFF. The CDR3 DNA follows: TGTGCCAGCAGGACAGGGGAGAGCACTGAAGCTTTCTTT.

This sequence joins TRBV7-9 and TRBJ2-7; D is unresolved. CDR1 and CDR2 (germline): SEHNR, FQNEAQ (reference sequence). Trimming removed 8 bases at V and 2 bases at J, with 16 bases between. The CDR3 is 14 amino acids. The CDR3 protein is CASYPMPLTYEQYF. The CDR3 DNA reads TGTGCCAGCTACCCTATGCCCCTGACCTACGAGCAGTACTTC.

This chain connects TRBV19 to TRBJ2-7, with 10 bases aligning to TRBD1. The V segment lost 3 bases and the J segment 5 bases; nucleotides outside the gene matches: 7. CDR1 LNHDA and CDR2 SQIVND come from the germline V gene (reference sequence). The CDR3 runs 15 residues. The CDR3 protein is CASSILDRGRDEQYF. The CDR3 DNA reads as TGTGCCAGTAGTATTCTTGACAGGGGGCGCGACGAGCAGTACTTC.

Remarks on this clone: Within the sample, other DNA sequences also encode this same CDR3. The gene calls are TRBV11-2 and TRBJ2-7; 7 nucleotides agree with TRBD1. Germline V gene sequence: CDR1 SGHAT, CDR2 FQNNGV. The CDR3 totals 13 residues. V shed 5 bases and J 2 bases; nucleotides not matched to a gene: 3. CDR3 sequence (DNA): TGTGCCAGCAGCACTACAGGGGCCTACGAGCAGTACTTC. Protein: CASSTTGAYEQYF. Filled out from reference TRBV11-2 and TRBJ2-7, the complete variable domain reads EAGVAQSPRYKIIEKRQSVAFWCNPISGHATLYWYQQILGQGPKLLIQFQNNGVVDDSQLPKDRFSAERLKGVDSTLKIQPAKLEDSAVYLCASSTTGAYEQYFGPGTRLTVT.

V gene TRBV4-1 combines with J gene TRBJ1-1; D is undetermined. V lost 4 bases, J lost 6 bases, and 18 bases lay in between. Looked up from germline, CDR1 is MGHRA and CDR2 is YSYEKL. CDR3 size: 15 residues. CDR3 in DNA: TGCGCCAGCAGCCGCTTAAAGGGAGATATCCCTGAAGCTTTCTTT. Its protein is CASSRLKGDIPEAFF.